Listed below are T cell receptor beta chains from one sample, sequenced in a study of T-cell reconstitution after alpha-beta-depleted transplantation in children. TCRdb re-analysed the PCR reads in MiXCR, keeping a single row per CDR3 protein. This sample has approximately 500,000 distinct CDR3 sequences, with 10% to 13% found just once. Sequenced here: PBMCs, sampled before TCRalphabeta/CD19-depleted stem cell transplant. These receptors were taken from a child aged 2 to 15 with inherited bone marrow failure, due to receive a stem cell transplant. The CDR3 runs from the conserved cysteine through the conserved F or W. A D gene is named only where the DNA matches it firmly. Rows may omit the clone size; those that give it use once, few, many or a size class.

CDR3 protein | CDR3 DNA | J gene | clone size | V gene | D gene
CASSLMGKYNEQFF | TGTGCCAGCAGCCTGATGGGGAAATACAATGAGCAGTTCTTC | TRBJ2-1 | many | TRBV12-3/TRBV12-4 | NA
CAWSPGGEQYF | TGTGCCTGGAGTCCGGGGGGGGAGCAGTACTTC | TRBJ2-7 | few | TRBV30 | TRBD2
CASVTARQLSYEQYF | TGTGCCAGTGTCACGGCTCGCCAGCTCTCCTACGAGCAGTACTTC | TRBJ2-7 | many | TRBV28 | NA
CSALAASNEQFF | TGCAGCGCCCTAGCGGCTTCCAATGAGCAGTTCTTC | TRBJ2-1 | many | TRBV29-1 | TRBD2
CASSASGGWKTQYF | TGCGCCAGCAGCGCCAGCGGGGGCTGGAAGACCCAGTACTTC | TRBJ2-5 | many | TRBV5-1 | TRBD2
CASSVLAPETQYF | TGTGCCAGCAGTGTACTAGCGCCGGAGACCCAGTACTTC | TRBJ2-5 | NA | TRBV2 | TRBD2
CASSWGPGDYNEQFF | TGTGCCAGCAGTTGGGGACCAGGGGACTACAATGAGCAGTTCTTC | TRBJ2-1 | many | TRBV27 | NA
CASSHRAKLDYGYTF | TGTGCCAGCAGCCATCGGGCTAAATTGGACTATGGCTACACCTTC | TRBJ1-2 | many | TRBV7-9 | NA
CASSLRDREKTQYF | TGCGCCAGCAGCCTCCGGGACAGGGAAAAGACCCAGTACTTC | TRBJ2-5 | many | TRBV5-1 | TRBD1
CASSLPGRYNEQFF | TGTGCCAGCAGCCTACCGGGACGGTACAATGAGCAGTTCTTC | TRBJ2-1 | many | TRBV7-2 | NA
CASSPPPQGGSYNEQFF | TGTGCCAGCTCACCACCGCCACAGGGGGGCTCCTACAATGAGCAGTTCTTC | TRBJ2-1 | few | TRBV18 | TRBD1
CASNLAGGDNEQFF | TGTGCCAGTAATCTAGCGGGAGGGGACAATGAGCAGTTCTTC | TRBJ2-1 | few | TRBV19 | TRBD2
CSAGFYEQYF | TGCAGTGCTGGTTTCTACGAGCAGTACTTC | TRBJ2-7 | many | TRBV20-1 | NA
CASKWPEQYF | TGTGCCAGCAAATGGCCAGAGCAGTACTTC | TRBJ2-7 | many | TRBV27 | NA
CASSLAPWGQGTDTQYF | TGTGCCAGCAGCTTAGCGCCCTGGGGCCAGGGCACAGATACGCAGTATTTT | TRBJ2-3 | many | TRBV7-2 | NA
CASTLRGREKDEKLFF | TGTGCCAGCACCCTCAGGGGTCGGGAAAAAGATGAAAAACTGTTTTTT | TRBJ1-4 | NA | TRBV12-3/TRBV12-4 | NA
CAISEIRDNSYEQYF | TGTGCCATCAGTGAGATTAGGGACAACTCCTACGAGCAGTACTTC | TRBJ2-7 | many | TRBV10-3 | NA
CASSSHRGSGASTDTQYF | TGTGCCAGCAGTTCCCATAGGGGTAGCGGGGCTAGCACAGATACGCAGTATTTT | TRBJ2-3 | many | TRBV27 | TRBD2
CSDGTGSYQPQHF | TGCAGCGATGGGACAGGGTCTTATCAGCCCCAGCATTTT | TRBJ1-5 | many | TRBV29-1 | TRBD1
CASSSTRGQGPLWTQYF | TGCGCCAGCAGCTCCACTCGAGGACAGGGACCTCTTTGGACCCAGTACTTC | TRBJ2-5 | few | TRBV5-1 | TRBD1
CSVALRMNTEAFF | TGCAGCGTTGCTTTGAGGATGAACACTGAAGCTTTCTTT | TRBJ1-1 | many | TRBV29-1 | NA
CSARTGRQETQYF | TGCAGCGCTCGGACAGGGCGCCAAGAGACCCAGTACTTC | TRBJ2-5 | many | TRBV29-1 | TRBD1
CSAPRGASGINTGELFF | TGCAGTGCTCCCCGGGGGGCTAGCGGGATTAACACCGGGGAGCTGTTTTTT | TRBJ2-2 | NA | TRBV20-1 | TRBD2
CASSYDRGHEQYF | TGTGCCAGCAGTTACGACAGGGGCCACGAGCAGTACTTC | TRBJ2-7 | few | TRBV6-2/TRBV6-3 | TRBD1
CSVEGTGTSGSRANTGELFF | TGCAGCGTTGAAGGGACCGGGACTAGCGGGTCCCGCGCGAACACCGGGGAGCTGTTTTTT | TRBJ2-2 | many | TRBV29-1 | TRBD2
CASSLAWWETQYF | TGTGCCAGCAGTTTGGCCTGGTGGGAGACCCAGTACTTC | TRBJ2-5 | many | TRBV12-3/TRBV12-4 | NA
CSVEGQGGNEQFF | TGCAGCGTTGAAGGGCAGGGGGGGAATGAGCAGTTCTTC | TRBJ2-1 | many | TRBV29-1 | NA
CASSPHPNTGELFF | TGTGCCAGCAGTCCACATCCGAACACCGGGGAGCTGTTTTTT | TRBJ2-2 | many | TRBV12-3/TRBV12-4 | NA
CSAVSSYEQYF | TGCAGTGCTGTTAGCTCCTACGAGCAGTACTTC | TRBJ2-7 | many | TRBV20-1 | NA
CSVEEGLNTGELFF | TGCAGCGTTGAAGAGGGACTGAACACCGGGGAGCTGTTTTTT | TRBJ2-2 | many | TRBV29-1 | NA
CASRTKGGAYNEQFF | TGTGCCAGCAGAACAAAGGGAGGAGCCTACAATGAGCAGTTCTTC | TRBJ2-1 | NA | TRBV12-3/TRBV12-4 | NA
CASSYGAGGYSYEQYF | TGTGCCAGCAGTTACGGGGCAGGGGGCTATTCCTACGAGCAGTACTTC | TRBJ2-7 | many | TRBV6-5 | TRBD1
CASSDPGVGLYNSPLHF | TGTGCCAGCAGTGATCCAGGGGTGGGGCTCTATAATTCACCCCTCCACTTT | TRBJ1-6 | many | TRBV25-1 | NA
CASSTSTGASSYEQYF | TGTGCCAGCAGCACCTCGACAGGCGCTTCCTCCTACGAGCAGTACTTC | TRBJ2-7 | medium-sized | TRBV9 | NA
CASSSPPGGSYNEQFF | TGTGCCAGCAGCTCCCCTCCCGGGGGGTCCTACAATGAGCAGTTCTTC | TRBJ2-1 | many | TRBV5-5 | TRBD2
CAWRRDRVSVEQYF | TGTGCCTGGAGGAGGGACAGGGTTTCGGTCGAGCAGTACTTC | TRBJ2-7 | NA | TRBV30 | TRBD1
CAWTLTGANVLTF | TGTGCCTGGACATTGACCGGGGCCAACGTCCTGACTTTC | TRBJ2-6 | NA | TRBV30 | NA
CAIRRERETQYF | TGTGCCATCAGGCGGGAGAGGGAGACCCAGTACTTC | TRBJ2-5 | many | TRBV10-3 | TRBD2